Listed below are T cell receptor beta chains from one sample, sequenced in a study of CD8 T cells in ankylosing spondylitis. TCRdb recomputed calls from the 5' RACE reads with MiXCR, one row per CDR3 protein. This table has about 440,000 distinct CDR3 sequences, 17% appearing once. Input material: blood, either unsorted or a sorted T cell fraction (not recorded which). The receptors stem from a male donor with ankylosing spondylitis. Both conserved end residues are part of each CDR3. D genes are given only for firm matches. Rows give clone size only sometimes, using once, few, many, or a class for an expanded clone.

j_call	v_call	d_call	clone_size	cdr3_nt	cdr3_aa
TRBJ1-3	TRBV29-1	-	few	TGCAGCGTTACGGTGCCGACTGGAAACACCATATATTTT	CSVTVPTGNTIYF
TRBJ1-1	TRBV5-6	TRBD1	few	TGTGCCAGCAGCTTCTGGGACAGGGGAGGCACTGAAGCTTTCTTT	CASSFWDRGGTEAFF
TRBJ2-1	TRBV4-1	-	many	TGCGCCAGCAGCCAGGACGCTAGCGCGAGCTCCTACAATGAGCAGTTCTTC	CASSQDASASSYNEQFF
TRBJ2-4	TRBV19	-	-	TGTGCCAGTACCCCGGCGTCAGGAGCCAAAAACATTCAGTACTTC	CASTPASGAKNIQYF
TRBJ1-2	TRBV5-6	-	few	TGTGCCAGCAGCCATCCTACAGGAACTTATGGCTACACCTTC	CASSHPTGTYGYTF
TRBJ2-5	TRBV7-9	TRBD2	few	TGTGCCAGCAGCACAGGACTAGCGGGAATGCTTTCGGAGACCCAGTACTTC	CASSTGLAGMLSETQYF
TRBJ2-7	TRBV3-1	-	-	TGTGCCAGCAGCCAAGGGCCGGGGACCTACGAGCAGTACTTC	CASSQGPGTYEQYF
TRBJ1-1	TRBV5-1	-	many	TGCGCCAGCAGCCTTGACGTCTTGAACACTGAAGCTTTCTTT	CASSLDVLNTEAFF
TRBJ2-1	TRBV18	-	few	TGTGCCAGCTCACCAGTGTGGAGGGCCCTCTACAATGAGCAGTTCTTC	CASSPVWRALYNEQFF
TRBJ1-4	TRBV20-1	-	few	TGCAGTGCTGGGAGGAATCCAACTAATGAAAAACTGTTTTTT	CSAGRNPTNEKLFF
TRBJ1-1	TRBV20-1	TRBD1	-	TGCAGTGGAGACAGGGGGAACACTGAAGCTTTCTTT	CSGDRGNTEAFF
TRBJ2-2	TRBV6-2/TRBV6-3	-	-	TGTGCCAGCAGGCACGACAAGGGGGAGCTGTTTTTT	CASRHDKGELFF
TRBJ2-3	TRBV10-3	TRBD1	few	TGTGCCATCAGTGAGACCGGGACAGCCACAGATACGCAGTATTTT	CAISETGTATDTQYF
TRBJ2-7	TRBV27	-	-	TGTGCCAGCAGTCCGGACCCTCGAGGGCAGAGGGAGCAGTACTTC	CASSPDPRGQREQYF
TRBJ1-6	TRBV11-3	-	-	TGTGCCAGCAGCTTACTACTCGGACGGCTTATCCACTTT	CASSLLLGRLIHF
TRBJ2-1	TRBV25-1	-	-	TGTGCCAGCAGTGCCGGGGGTTCGTTCAACAATGAGCAGTTCTTC	CASSAGGSFNNEQFF
TRBJ2-1	TRBV20-1	TRBD1	many	TGCAGTGCTAATTCCGGACAGGGGGGTTCGGATGAGCAGTTCTTC	CSANSGQGGSDEQFF
TRBJ2-1	TRBV7-2	TRBD2	few	TGTGCCAGCAGCTTAGCGAAGGCTAGCGGTTACAATGAGCAGTTCTTC	CASSLAKASGYNEQFF
TRBJ2-7	TRBV7-2	-	few	TGTGCCAGCAGCGCGGAGACAGCCACCTACGAGCAGTACTTC	CASSAETATYEQYF
TRBJ1-2	TRBV12-3/TRBV12-4	TRBD1	few	TGTGCCAGCAGTACGACAGGGGACAACTATGGCTACACCTTC	CASSTTGDNYGYTF
TRBJ2-6	TRBV12-3/TRBV12-4	TRBD2	-	TGTGCCCGCAGTTTAACCCTAGCGGGAGGGTCTGGGGCCAACGTCCTGACTTTC	CARSLTLAGGSGANVLTF
TRBJ1-1	TRBV20-1	-	many	TGCAGTGCCCCGAAGAGAATGAACACTGAAGCTTTCTTT	CSAPKRMNTEAFF
TRBJ1-2	TRBV20-1	-	few	TGCAGTGCTAGAGAAAGGGGAACCAATCAGGGCTACACCTTC	CSARERGTNQGYTF
TRBJ1-6	TRBV27	-	few	TGTGCCAGCAACGTGCGGCAGGGACATTCACCCCTCCACTTT	CASNVRQGHSPLHF
TRBJ2-7	TRBV19	TRBD1	-	TGTGCCAGTAGTATTCAACCGGGACAGTTCTACGAGCAGTACTTC	CASSIQPGQFYEQYF
TRBJ1-4	TRBV29-1	-	once	TGCAGCGTTGAAGGCGGGTTTGGTGAAAAACTGTTTTTT	CSVEGGFGEKLFF
TRBJ2-7	TRBV2	-	-	TGTGCCGATTCACGAAGGCTCGGCGAGCAGTACTTC	CADSRRLGEQYF
TRBJ1-1	TRBV5-6	-	-	TGTGCCAGCAGCTTGAGAGATAGATTGAACACTGAAGCTTTCTTT	CASSLRDRLNTEAFF
TRBJ2-7	TRBV6-2/TRBV6-3	TRBD2	few	TGTGCCAGCAGGCGGAAGCGGGAGGGATCCTACGAGCAGTACTTC	CASRRKREGSYEQYF
TRBJ1-6	TRBV3-1	TRBD1	-	TGTGCCAGCGGTGGGACAGGGGATTCACCCCTCCACTTT	CASGGTGDSPLHF
TRBJ2-7	TRBV7-6	-	-	TGTGCCAGCACTCCTCAAGGCGGCCCCTCCTACGAGCAGTACTTC	CASTPQGGPSYEQYF
TRBJ1-5	TRBV12-3/TRBV12-4	-	few	TGTGCCAGCAGTCTTGTGGGTTACGGTCAGCCCCAGCATTTT	CASSLVGYGQPQHF
TRBJ2-3	TRBV7-9	-	few	TGTGCCAGCAGCGAGAGTTTTCTCACAGATACGCAGTATTTT	CASSESFLTDTQYF
TRBJ2-1	TRBV20-1	-	few	TGCAGTGCTAGAGGGGGCGGAGGGCACAATGAGCAGTTCTTC	CSARGGGGHNEQFF
TRBJ2-1	TRBV11-1	-	-	TGTGCCAGCAGCTTAGAGGGTTACGGTGAGCAGTTCTTC	CASSLEGYGEQFF
TRBJ1-2	TRBV5-5	TRBD1	-	TGTGCCAGCAGCCTAGCGGACAGGGGCTCACACTATGGCTACACCTTC	CASSLADRGSHYGYTF
TRBJ2-1	TRBV25-1	TRBD2	few	TGTGCCAGCAGTGACCACGGACTAGCGCGGGGCAATGAGCAGTTCTTC	CASSDHGLARGNEQFF
TRBJ2-5	TRBV5-1	TRBD2	-	TGCGCCAGCAGCTTGGTTTCGCTAGCGGGGGGGCGAGAGACCCAGTACTTC	CASSLVSLAGGRETQYF